This T cell receptor (beta chain) was recovered during a study of cytomegalovirus exposure and HLA in healthy donors. Trimming at V came to 0 bases and at J to 4 bases, leaving 7 bases not matched to a gene. From germline, CDR1 is MNHEY and CDR2 SMNVEV (reference sequence). The CDR3 is 16 amino acids. The PCR was carried out with 60 Vbeta primers and 13 Jbeta primers. The assay was immunoSEQ multiplex PCR, and TCRdb's table has in-frame clones only and misses some. Of about 100,000 clones in the sample, around 77% are singletons; the top ten hold more than 4%. As for this clone: Its specificity is not known.

Study results and limitations: Some V segments could not be told apart, so they were left out, TRBV6-2 and TRBV6-3 among them.

The receptor's source is a male donor in good health and CMV-seronegative. Material for sequencing was PBMCs. The chain couples TRBV27 to TRBJ2-7; 9 bases are shared with TRBD1. The CDR3 coding sequence is TGTGCCAGCAGTTTATCTACAGGGGGCATAATATACGAGCAGTACTTC. It specifies CASSLSTGGIIYEQYF.